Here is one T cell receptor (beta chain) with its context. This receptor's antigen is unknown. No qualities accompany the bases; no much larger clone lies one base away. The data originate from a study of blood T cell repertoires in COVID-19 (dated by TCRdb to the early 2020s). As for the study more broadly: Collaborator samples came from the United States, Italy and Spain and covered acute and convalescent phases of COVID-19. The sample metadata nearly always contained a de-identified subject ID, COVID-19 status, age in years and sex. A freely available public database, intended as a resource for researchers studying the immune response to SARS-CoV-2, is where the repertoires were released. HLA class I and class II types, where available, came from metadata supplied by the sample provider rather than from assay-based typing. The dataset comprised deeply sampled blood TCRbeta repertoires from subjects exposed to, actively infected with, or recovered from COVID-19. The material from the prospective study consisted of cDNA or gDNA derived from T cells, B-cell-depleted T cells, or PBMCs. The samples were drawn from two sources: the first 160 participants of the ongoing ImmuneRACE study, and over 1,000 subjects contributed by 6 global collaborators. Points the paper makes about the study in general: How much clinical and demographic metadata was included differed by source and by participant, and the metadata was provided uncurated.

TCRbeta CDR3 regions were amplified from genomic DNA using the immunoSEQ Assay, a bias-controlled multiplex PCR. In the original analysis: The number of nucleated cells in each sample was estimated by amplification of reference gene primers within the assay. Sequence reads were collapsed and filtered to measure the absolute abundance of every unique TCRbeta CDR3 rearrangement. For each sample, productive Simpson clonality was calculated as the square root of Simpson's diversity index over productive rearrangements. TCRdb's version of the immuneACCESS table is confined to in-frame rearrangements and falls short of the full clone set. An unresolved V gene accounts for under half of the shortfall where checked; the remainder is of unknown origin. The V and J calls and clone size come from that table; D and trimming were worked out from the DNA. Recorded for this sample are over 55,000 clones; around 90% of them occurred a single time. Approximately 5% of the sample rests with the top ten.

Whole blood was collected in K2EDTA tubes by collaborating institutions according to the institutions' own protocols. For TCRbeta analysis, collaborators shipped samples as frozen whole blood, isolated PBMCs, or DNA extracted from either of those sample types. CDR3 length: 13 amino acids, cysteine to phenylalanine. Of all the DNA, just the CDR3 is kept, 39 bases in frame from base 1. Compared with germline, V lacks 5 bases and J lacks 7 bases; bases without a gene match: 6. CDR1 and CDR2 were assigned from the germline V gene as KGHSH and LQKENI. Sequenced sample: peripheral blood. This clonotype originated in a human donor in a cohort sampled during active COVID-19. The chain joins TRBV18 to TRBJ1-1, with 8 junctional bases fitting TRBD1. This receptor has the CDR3 CASSSDRASEAFF. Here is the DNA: TGTGCCAGCTCATCGGACAGGGCCAGTGAAGCTTTCTTT.